Following are 20 T cell receptor beta chains from one sample sequenced in a study of T-cell reconstitution after alpha-beta-depleted transplantation in children. Researchers prepared the TCRbeta library using unique molecular identifiers, the study reports. TCRdb ran MiXCR on the PCR reads and lists one entry per CDR3 protein. The table records some 240,000 distinct CDR3 sequences, about 8.8% of them present only once. The starting material was PBMCs from the stem cell graft donor, obtained from the stem cell graft. The receptors stem from a human donor who donated a stem cell graft to a child with SCID.

The table lists this clonotype with many counts. CDR3 residues: CASGGDRVNTEAFF. CDR3 bases: TGTGCCAGCGGTGGGGACAGGGTGAACACTGAAGCTTTCTTT. This chain uses TRBV6-1 with TRBJ1-1, with 9 bases identical to TRBD1. After removal of 8 bases from V and 0 bases from J, the junction contained 4 bases not matched to a gene. The CDR3 contains 14 residues. Germline loops: CDR1 MNHNS, CDR2 SASEGT.

This clonotype has at least ten counts. The chain uses TRBV7-2 and TRBJ2-7; weak D call: TRBD2 (5 bases). The CDR3 totals 15 residues. Germline V gives CDR1 SGHTA, CDR2 FQGNSA. V lost 0 bases and J 0 bases, leaving 9 bases between the germline ends. CDR3 in amino acids: CASSLAPGFSYEQYF. DNA of the CDR3: TGTGCCAGCAGCTTAGCCCCGGGGTTCTCCTACGAGCAGTACTTC. The full variable domain, in which reference TRBV7-2 and TRBJ2-7 provide the parts outside the CDR3, is GAGVSQSPSNKVTEKGKDVELRCDPISGHTALYWYRQSLGQGLEFLIYFQGNSAPDKSGLPSDRFSAERTGGSVSTLTIQRTQQEDSAVYLCASSLAPGFSYEQYFGPGTRLTVT.

There are many counts of this clonotype. The chain links TRBV4-3 to TRBJ1-2; possibly TRBD1 for D (5 bases). The CDR3 runs to 14 residues. The V end was cut by 4 bases, the J end by 4 bases, with 13 bases between. CDR1 and CDR2 from the germline V gene are LGHNA and YSLEER. The DNA for the CDR3 is TGCGCCAGCAGCCCGGCGGGGGGGAGCTATGGCTACACCTTC. Translating gives CASSPAGGSYGYTF.

This clonotype was counted at least ten times. The chain joins TRBV5-1 to TRBJ2-5; TRBD2 aligns across 7 bases. The CDR3 is 14 amino acids. The J segment lost 5 bases and the V segment lost 4 bases, leaving 8 bases of the junction unmatched. Germline lookup yields CDR1 SGHRS and CDR2 YFSETQ. The CDR3 spells CASSRLGLDETQYF. CDR3 nucleotides: TGCGCCAGCAGCAGATTAGGACTAGACGAGACCCAGTACTTC.

This clonotype has at least ten counts. V usage is TRBV10-3 and J usage is TRBJ2-3; weak D call: TRBD1 (6 bases). The CDR3 loop spans 14 amino acids. Trimming took 4 bases from V and 1 from J, leaving 9 bases between them. Per germline, CDR1 ENHRY and CDR2 SYGVKD. CDR3 loop: CAISAGAGTDTQYF. The CDR3 region has the DNA TGTGCCATCAGTGCAGGGGCAGGCACAGATACGCAGTATTTT.

Note on this clonotype: A read error is possible here, since a much larger clone lies one base away. The V and J genes are TRBV6-1 and TRBJ1-1; 8 bases align to TRBD1. The germline V gene has CDR1 MNHNS and CDR2 SASEGT. V shed 6 bases and J 3 bases; nucleotides not matched to a gene: 3. This CDR3 has 13 residues. CDR3 sequence (DNA): TGTGCCAGCAGAGGACAGGGTTACACTGAAGCTTTCTTT. Protein product: CASRGQGYTEAFF.

In its sample, this clonotype was seen many times. This rearrangement joins TRBV20-1 to TRBJ1-1; D unresolved. The V gene's germline CDR1 is DFQATT and CDR2 SNEGSKA (reference sequence). V was shortened by 3 bases and J by 1 base, with 9 bases between the two germline ends. This CDR3 is 13 amino acids long. The DNA for the CDR3 is TGCAGTGCTAGTCAGGTGGGGAACACTGAAGCTTTCTTT. Translation gives CSASQVGNTEAFF.

V gene TRBV7-9 combines with J gene TRBJ1-2; D unclear. V shed 1 base and J shed 12 bases, with 15 bases lying between them. The CDR3 is made up of 13 amino acids. Germline CDR1 and CDR2: SEHNR and FQNEAQ (reference sequence). CDR3 sequence reads: CASSLVARRGHTF. The CDR3 DNA reads TGTGCCAGCAGCTTAGTTGCAAGGAGAGGCCACACCTTC.

The sample holds many counts of this clonotype. The chain joins TRBV9 to TRBJ2-1, with 8 bases identical to TRBD2. CDR1 is SGDLS, CDR2 YYNGEE, per germline. This CDR3 contains 14 residues. Trimming removed 4 bases from V and 4 bases from J; junction bases left unmatched: 4. The CDR3 DNA reads TGTGCCAGCAGCTCGGAGCGGGGGTACAATGAGCAGTTCTTC. Its translation: CASSSERGYNEQFF.

This clonotype was detected ten times or more. The chain recombines TRBV20-1 with TRBJ2-7, with D possibly TRBD1 on 5 matching bases. Germline assignment: CDR1 DFQATT and CDR2 SNEGSKA (reference sequence). The CDR3 runs 14 residues. Trimming stripped 0 bases from V and 0 bases from J, with 9 bases between. The CDR3 region has the DNA TGCAGTGCTAGAGACAGGGTTGCCTCCTACGAGCAGTACTTC. This sequence encodes CSARDRVASYEQYF.

This clonotype has at least ten counts. The genes are TRBV5-1 and TRBJ2-7; D is uncertain. The CDR3 extends over 14 amino acids. Looked up from germline, CDR1 is SGHRS and CDR2 is YFSETQ. V was clipped by 3 bases and J by 1 base, with 11 bases between them. CDR3 sequence (DNA): TGCGCCAGCAGCTGGGATGCGGTTTCCTACGAGCAGTACTTC. This translates into CASSWDAVSYEQYF.

This clonotype was counted many times. This chain uses TRBV4-3 with TRBJ2-2; D gene unclear. This CDR3 region has 16 residues. Trimming took off 3 bases at V and 0 bases at J, with 11 bases between the two ends. The V gene's germline CDR1 is LGHNA and CDR2 YSLEER. The CDR3 protein is CASSQVSSPNTGELFF. CDR3 sequence (DNA): TGCGCCAGCAGCCAGGTTTCCTCCCCGAACACCGGGGAGCTGTTTTTT.

The sample holds many counts of this clonotype. V usage is TRBV3-1 and J usage is TRBJ1-1; no clear D. Germline V gene sequence: CDR1 LGHDT, CDR2 YNNKEL (reference sequence). V was pared by 4 bases and J by 0 bases, with 12 bases between. The CDR3 consists of 15 residues. DNA for the CDR3: TGTGCCAGCAGCCCCTGGGCGGAATTGAACACTGAAGCTTTCTTT. This sequence encodes CASSPWAELNTEAFF.

This clonotype was counted ten times or more. The rearrangement joins TRBV5-1 to TRBJ2-5; weak D call: TRBD1 (6 bases). Trimming took 4 bases from V and 5 from J, leaving 21 bases between them. This CDR3 has 16 amino acids. The germline V gene encodes CDR1 SGHRS and CDR2 YFSETQ. For the CDR3, the DNA is TGCGCCAGCAGCCTCACGGAACAGGGCGTAAGGGAGACCCAGTACTTC. Translated, it gives CASSLTEQGVRETQYF.

At least ten counts were recorded for this clonotype. V gene TRBV7-2 combines with J gene TRBJ1-1; unclear D gene. Germline CDR1 is SGHTA and CDR2 is FQGNSA. Trimming took off 2 bases at V and 3 bases at J, with 7 bases between the two ends. This CDR3 has 13 residues. The CDR3, as DNA: TGTGCCAGCAGCTTATGGACCGACACTGAAGCTTTCTTT. It codes for CASSLWTDTEAFF.

The chain is built from TRBV6-1 and TRBJ1-3; no firm D call. Per germline, CDR1 MNHNS and CDR2 SASEGT. The CDR3 has 14 amino acids. The V and J ends lost 4 bases and 0 bases respectively, with 7 bases between them. CDR3 in DNA: TGTGCCAGCAGTGGAGGTATCTCTGGAAACACCATATATTTT. Residues: CASSGGISGNTIYF.

This clonotype was recorded at least ten times. The genes are TRBV20-1 and TRBJ1-1; D remains ambiguous. This CDR3 is 14 amino acids long. CDR1 is DFQATT and CDR2 is SNEGSKA in the germline V gene (reference sequence). V was cut by 2 bases and J by 0 bases, with 10 bases left in between. CDR3 in amino acids: CSARPGRLNTEAFF. The CDR3 DNA is TGCAGTGCTAGACCCGGCAGGTTGAACACTGAAGCTTTCTTT.

This clonotype was seen many times. The V and J genes are TRBV6-5 and TRBJ1-1; tentative D call: TRBD1 (5 bases). V lost 2 bases to trimming and J lost 3 bases, with 13 bases between them. The CDR3 has 15 amino acids. Germline CDR1 MNHEY, CDR2 SVGAGI. CDR3 DNA sequence: TGTGCCAGCAGTTACGGGGGAGTCCACGACACTGAAGCTTTCTTT. It translates to CASSYGGVHDTEAFF.

A remark on this clonotype: This may be a read error: a much more frequent sequence differs by one nucleotide. The chain combines TRBV20-1 with TRBJ2-5, with D perhaps TRBD2 (6 bases). This CDR3 has 15 amino acids. Germline CDR1 and CDR2: DFQATT and SNEGSKA (reference sequence). The CDR3 loop reads CGARPQWGEGETQYF. The CDR3 DNA follows: TGCGGTGCTAGACCCCAGTGGGGGGAAGGAGAGACCCAGTACTTC.

The table lists this clonotype with many counts. The chain carries TRBV27 and TRBJ2-7, with D perhaps TRBD1 or TRBD2 (7 bases each). This CDR3 has 15 amino acids. Trimming cost V 3 bases and J 1 base, with 13 bases left between them. In germline, CDR1 is MNHEY, CDR2 SMNVEV (reference sequence). CDR3 DNA sequence: TGTGCCAGCAGTTTCCGACAGGGAGGGTCCTACGAGCAGTACTTC. This encodes CASSFRQGGSYEQYF.